This TCR beta chain was sequenced during a study of CD8 T cells in Susac syndrome. Reverse transcription used roughly 0.45 to 1 ug RNA and random hexamers. TCRdb re-called the immunoSEQ multiplex PCR reads through MiXCR, storing one row per CDR3 protein. The sample has 100,000 to 150,000 distinct CDR3 sequences; around 94% are singletons. While CD8+ and CD4+ T cells were isolated negatively, TEMRA cells were enriched by FACS. V dropped 3 bases and J dropped 8; count of bases not matched to a gene: 7. Germline V gene data show CDR1 as SGHRS and CDR2 as YFSETQ. The CDR3 spans 14 residues. This sequence originates from a human donor in good health. The rearrangement joins TRBV5-1 to TRBJ2-1; 8 nucleotides align to TRBD2. The sample consisted of CD4+ T cells from PBMCs. CDR3 DNA: TGCGCCAGCAGCTCCGGCGGGAGGTTAGATGAGCAGTTCTTC. This encodes CASSSGGRLDEQFF.